One sample yielded the 8 T cell receptor beta chains listed below, sequenced in a study of T cell responses to AZD1222 COVID-19 vaccine. TCRdb's table, derived via immunoSEQ multiplex PCR, lists solely in-frame clones and lacks some. Among 150,000 to 200,000 clones, approximately 90% were seen once, and the ten largest hold approximately 4.4%. Specimen: peripheral blood, collected on day 0 of AZD1222 vaccination. Receptors originate from an adult in good health.

This chain joins TRBV6-5 and TRBJ1-3; D unclear. CDR3 length equals 15 residues. Germline values: CDR1 MNHEY, CDR2 SVGAGI. V lost 0 bases to trimming and J lost 4 bases, with 10 bases between them. Here the CDR3 DNA reads TGTGCCAGCAGTTACTCGGAAGGAGTCGGAAACACCATATATTTT. It specifies CASSYSEGVGNTIYF.

The J gene is TRBJ2-1, the V gene TRBV30; tentative D call: TRBD2 (6 bases). The CDR3 loop spans 15 amino acids. CDR1 GTSNPN and CDR2 SVGIG come from the germline V gene (reference sequence). V lost 2 bases, J lost 8 bases, and 19 bases lay in between. CDR3 residues: CAWSLDSGAGYEQFF. The DNA of the CDR3 is TGTGCCTGGAGTTTGGATAGCGGCGCGGGGTATGAGCAGTTCTTC.

The chain has TRBV7-9 and TRBJ2-3, with a possible D match to TRBD2 (6 bases). V was pared by 1 base and J by 3 bases, with 11 bases between. This CDR3 has 15 amino acids. Per germline, CDR1 SEHNR and CDR2 FQNEAQ (reference sequence). CDR3 region: CASSLGGAGTDTQYF. CDR3 coding DNA: TGTGCCAGCAGCTTAGGGGGAGCGGGTACAGATACGCAGTATTTT.

Details on this clone: Other DNA variants within this sample encode the same CDR3. This chain connects TRBV6-5 to TRBJ1-3; D is ambiguous. V was pared by 6 bases and J by 0 bases, with 3 bases between. This CDR3 region has 12 residues. The germline gives CDR1 MNHEY, CDR2 SVGAGI. The CDR3: CASRSSGNTIYF. The CDR3 DNA is TGTGCCAGCAGGAGCTCTGGAAACACCATATATTTT.

The chain has TRBV11-2 and TRBJ2-5; D gene uncertain. The germline CDR1 and CDR2 sequences are SGHAT and FQNNGV. The CDR3 is made up of 14 amino acids. The V end was cut by 5 bases, the J end by 4 bases, with 14 bases between. The chain's CDR3 is CASSPAYAGETQYF. As DNA, the CDR3 is TGTGCCAGCAGCCCGGCCTACGCCGGAGAGACCCAGTACTTC.

The chain is built from TRBV5-4 and TRBJ2-7; possibly TRBD2 for D (6 bases). V was trimmed by 4 bases and J by 6 bases, leaving 8 bases between them. This CDR3 region has 11 residues. The germline gives CDR1 SGHNT, CDR2 YYREEE (reference sequence). The CDR3 region is CASSGGIEQYF. In DNA form, the CDR3 reads TGTGCCAGCAGCGGCGGGATCGAGCAGTACTTC.

This chain links TRBV30 with TRBJ1-2, with no clear D. Germline values: CDR1 GTSNPN, CDR2 SVGIG (reference sequence). The CDR3 extends over 12 amino acids. V gave up 5 bases and J gave up 4 bases, with 11 bases separating them. The chain's CDR3 is CAWREGTYGYTF. CDR3 nucleotides: TGTGCCTGGCGCGAGGGTACCTATGGCTACACCTTC.

The J gene is TRBJ1-4, the V gene TRBV30; 8 bases are shared with TRBD1. Germline assignment: CDR1 GTSNPN and CDR2 SVGIG (reference sequence). Losses at the gene ends were 1 base for V and 5 bases for J; bases not matched to a gene: 6. There are 15 residues in the CDR3. This chain's CDR3 is CAWSAGTGSNEKLFF. CDR3 nucleotide sequence: TGTGCCTGGAGTGCGGGGACAGGCTCGAATGAAAAACTGTTTTTT.